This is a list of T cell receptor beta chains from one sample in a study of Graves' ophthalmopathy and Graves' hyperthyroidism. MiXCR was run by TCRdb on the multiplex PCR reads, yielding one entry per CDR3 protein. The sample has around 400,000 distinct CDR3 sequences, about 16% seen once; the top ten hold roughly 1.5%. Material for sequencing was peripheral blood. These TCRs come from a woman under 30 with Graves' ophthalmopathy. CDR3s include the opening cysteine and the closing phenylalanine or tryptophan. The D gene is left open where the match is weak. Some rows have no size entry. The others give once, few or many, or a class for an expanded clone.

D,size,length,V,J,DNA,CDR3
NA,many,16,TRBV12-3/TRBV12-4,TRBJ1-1,TGTGCCAGCAGTTTAGCGCGGGCTAAGATGAACACTGAAGCTTTCTTT,CASSLARAKMNTEAFF
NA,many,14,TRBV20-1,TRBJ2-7,TGCAGTGCCCCCAATGAAGCGCACTCCTACGAGCAGTACTTC,CSAPNEAHSYEQYF
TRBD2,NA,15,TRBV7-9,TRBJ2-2,TGTGCCACCCCCGGGAGGGCCGTGAGGACCGGGGAGCTGTTTTTT,CATPGRAVRTGELFF
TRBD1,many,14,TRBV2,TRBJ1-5,TGTGCCAGCAGTCGGGACAGGGCAGTTCAGCCCCAGCATTTT,CASSRDRAVQPQHF
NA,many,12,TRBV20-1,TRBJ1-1,TGCAGTGCTAGAGACAAAAGGGCTGAAGCTTTCTTT,CSARDKRAEAFF
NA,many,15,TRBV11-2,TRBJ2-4,TGTGCCAGCAGCCCCGTGCGGGGTACCAAAAACATTCAGTACTTC,CASSPVRGTKNIQYF
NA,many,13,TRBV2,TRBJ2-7,TGTGCCAGCAGTGAACGGGGTTTCTACGAGCAGTACTTC,CASSERGFYEQYF
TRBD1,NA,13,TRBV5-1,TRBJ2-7,TGCGCCAGCAGCGCGGGACAGGGGCGCGAGCAGTACTTC,CASSAGQGREQYF
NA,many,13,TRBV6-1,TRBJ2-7,TGTGCCAGCAGTGAAGGGTTGCGAGAGGAGCAGTACTTC,CASSEGLREEQYF
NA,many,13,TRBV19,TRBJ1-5,TGTGCCAGTAGTACCGCCCGGCCCCAGCCCCAGCATTTT,CASSTARPQPQHF
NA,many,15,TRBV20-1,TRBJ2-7,TGCAGTGCTAGAGGATTGGCAGTAAGGTTAGACGAGCAGTACTTC,CSARGLAVRLDEQYF
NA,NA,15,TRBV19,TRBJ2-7,TGTGCCAGTAGTAAGAAGGCGGAGTTAAACTACGAGCAGTACTTC,CASSKKAELNYEQYF
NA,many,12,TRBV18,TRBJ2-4,TGTGCCAGCTCACCACCGGGGCCTATTCAGTACTTC,CASSPPGPIQYF
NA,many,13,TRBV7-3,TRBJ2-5,TGTGCCAGCAGCTTGGGACCAAAAGAGACCCAGTACTTC,CASSLGPKETQYF
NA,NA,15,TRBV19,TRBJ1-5,TGTACCAGTACCACTCCCGGAACTAATGGTCAGCCCCAGCATTTT,CTSTTPGTNGQPQHF
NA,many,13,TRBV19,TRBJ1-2,TGTGCCAGTACCCGGGGGGGCTTATATGGCTACACCTTC,CASTRGGLYGYTF
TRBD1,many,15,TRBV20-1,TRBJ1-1,TGCAGTGCTAGAGATCCGACAGGGGGCATCACTGAAGCTTTCTTT,CSARDPTGGITEAFF
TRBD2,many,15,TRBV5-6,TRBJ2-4,TGTGCCAGCAGCTCACTAGCGTGGAAGGAAAACATTCAGTACTTC,CASSSLAWKENIQYF
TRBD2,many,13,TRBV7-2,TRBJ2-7,TGTGCCAGCAGCCCGCAGGGAGGGTGGGAGCAGTACTTC,CASSPQGGWEQYF
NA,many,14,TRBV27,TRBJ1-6,TGTGCCAGCACCCCCGGTACAGGTGGGAGACCCCTCCACTTT,CASTPGTGGRPLHF
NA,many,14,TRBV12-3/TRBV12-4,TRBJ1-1,TGTGCCAGCAGTTTAAACAGACTGAACACTGAAGCTTTCTTT,CASSLNRLNTEAFF
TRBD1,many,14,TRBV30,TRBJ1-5,TGTGCCTGGAGTGTAGGGGGCAGCAATCAGCCCCAGCATTTT,CAWSVGGSNQPQHF
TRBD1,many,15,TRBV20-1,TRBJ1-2,TGCAGTGCTAGAATTCTCGGGACAGGTATCTATGGCTACACCTTC,CSARILGTGIYGYTF
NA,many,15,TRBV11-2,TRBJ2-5,TGTGCCAGCAGCTTAGATAGGTTGGCCCCAGAGACCCAGTACTTC,CASSLDRLAPETQYF
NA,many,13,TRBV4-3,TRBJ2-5,TGCGCCAGCAGCCCAAGAATGGGCGAGACCCAGTACTTC,CASSPRMGETQYF